These 11 T cell receptor beta chains share one sample of origin, sequenced in a study of PD-L1 blockade in urothelial cancer. Time point in this sample: pretreatment peripheral blood. Measured with immunoSEQ multiplex PCR; TCRdb has only the in-frame clones, and not every one. This table has 15,000 to 20,000 clones, approximately 89% appearing once. The source material was PBMCs, sampled around atezolizumab (anti-PD-L1) treatment. The receptors shown here come from an older man with urothelial cancer.

The CDR3 DNA reads TGTGCCAGCAGCTCAGGGACTAGCGGGAGCACAGATACGCAGTATTTT. It specifies CASSSGTSGSTDTQYF. This chain joins TRBV7-9 and TRBJ2-3; 12 nucleotides line up with TRBD2. Germline V gene sequence: CDR1 SEHNR, CDR2 FQNEAQ (reference sequence). V shed 4 bases, J shed 0 bases, and the junction held 2 bases outside the gene matches. The CDR3 is made up of 16 amino acids.

This chain connects TRBV28 to TRBJ1-2, with 7 bases lining up with TRBD1. This CDR3 has 13 amino acids. Germline loops: CDR1 MDHEN, CDR2 SYDVKM. V shed 2 bases, J shed 6 bases, and the junction held 3 bases outside the gene matches. The CDR3 region is CASSLGTANGYTF. CDR3 DNA: TGTGCCAGCAGTTTAGGGACAGCGAATGGCTACACCTTC.

This clone was observed a few times. The V call is TRBV29-1, the J call TRBJ2-7, with D perhaps TRBD2 (5 bases). The CDR3 consists of 12 residues. CDR1 is SQVTM and CDR2 is ANQGSEA in the germline V gene. The V end lost 7 bases, the J end lost 1 base, and 11 bases lay between the germline ends. This CDR3 reads CSAEGRSYEQYF. The CDR3 coding sequence is TGCAGCGCCGAGGGAAGGTCCTACGAGCAGTACTTC.

This chain connects TRBV7-9 to TRBJ2-7; possible D gene TRBD1, 5 bases. Trimming left V 2 bases short and J 5 bases short, with 10 bases between. The germline gives CDR1 SEHNR, CDR2 FQNEAQ (reference sequence). This CDR3 has 13 residues. CDR3 DNA: TGTGCCAGCAGCTTAAGTATAGGGGACGAGCAGTACTTC. Translated: CASSLSIGDEQYF.

This chain connects TRBV5-1 to TRBJ2-2, with 11 bases fitting TRBD2. Germline values: CDR1 SGHRS, CDR2 YFSETQ. The CDR3 extends over 16 amino acids. V shed 3 bases, J shed 1 base, and the junction held 2 bases outside the gene matches. CDR3 region: CASSWGTSGNTGELFF. DNA of the CDR3: TGCGCCAGCAGCTGGGGGACTAGCGGGAACACCGGGGAGCTGTTTTTT.

The rearrangement links TRBV11-2 to TRBJ1-5, with D perhaps TRBD1 (6 bases). V was trimmed by 0 bases and J by 9 bases, leaving 9 bases between them. CDR3 length: 13 residues. Germline assignment: CDR1 SGHAT and CDR2 FQNNGV. The CDR3 DNA is TGTGCCAGCAGCTTAGAACAGGGTGGGCCCCAGCATTTT. This sequence encodes CASSLEQGGPQHF.

The V gene is TRBV19, the J gene TRBJ2-2, with D unresolved. Germline V gives CDR1 LNHDA, CDR2 SQIVND (reference sequence). The CDR3 length is 15 residues. V lost 1 base, J lost 3 bases, and 9 bases lay in between. CDR3 nucleotide sequence: TGTGCCAGTAGTATAGTTCAAAGCCACACCGGGGAGCTGTTTTTT. Translating gives CASSIVQSHTGELFF.

The rearrangement links TRBV29-1 to TRBJ2-2; 7 nucleotides line up with TRBD2. Unmatched junction bases numbered 7, after V lost 7 bases and J lost 5 bases. The CDR3 has 13 residues. CDR1 SQVTM and CDR2 ANQGSEA come from the germline V gene. CDR3 coding DNA: TGCAGCGCCGGGGCGGGGGTTACCGGGGAGCTGTTTTTT. Protein sequence: CSAGAGVTGELFF.

The rearrangement links TRBV10-2 to TRBJ2-5; D gene ambiguous. Germline V gene data show CDR1 as WSHSY and CDR2 as SAAADI. Between the trimmed V and J ends, which lost 4 bases and 4 bases, there was a span of 13 bases. The CDR3 spans 14 residues. CDR3 nucleotides: TGCGCCAGCAGTGGAGCAGGCACTGGAGAGACCCAGTACTTC. As protein: CASSGAGTGETQYF.

This chain uses TRBV28 with TRBJ1-5, with D perhaps TRBD1 (5 bases). Per the germline V gene, CDR1 is MDHEN and CDR2 is SYDVKM. Trimming removed 4 bases at V and 1 base at J, with 17 bases between. The CDR3 has 17 amino acids. CDR3 protein: CASSSPYRLLSNQPQHF. In DNA, the CDR3 is TGTGCCAGCAGTTCCCCCTACAGGTTGCTCAGCAATCAGCCCCAGCATTTT. The complete variable domain, with remaining parts taken from reference TRBV28 and TRBJ1-5, reads DVKVTQSSRYLVKRTGEKVFLECVQDMDHENMFWYRQDPGLGLRLIYFSYDVKMKEKGDIPEGYSVSREKKERFSLILESASTNQTSMYLCASSSPYRLLSNQPQHFGDGTRLSIL.

The chain has TRBV28 and TRBJ2-5, with 8 bases fitting TRBD2. This CDR3 comprises 14 residues. Per the germline V gene, CDR1 is MDHEN and CDR2 is SYDVKM. The ends lost 4 bases at V and 5 bases at J; junction bases unmatched: 6. The CDR3 DNA reads TGTGCCAGCAGTTCTTTAGCGGGGTGGGAGACCCAGTACTTC. It translates to CASSSLAGWETQYF.